Each of the 24 T cell receptor beta chains below was sequenced from the same sample in a study of cytomegalovirus exposure and HLA in healthy donors (dated by TCRdb to 2017 to 2019). The library was generated by the immunoSEQ multiplex PCR assay. For the multiplex PCR, a mixture combining 60 forward primers for TCR Vbeta segments and 13 reverse primers for TCR Jbeta segments was used. TCRdb took this table from immuneACCESS and kept in-frame rearrangements with V and J called. Such tables lack part of the clones; where checked against another copy, unresolved V genes explain under half of the gap, and the rest is unexplained. The sample includes some 150,000 clones, with roughly 70% observed a single time. More than 2.5% of the sample goes to the ten largest clones. Source material: PBMCs. The receptor source for this set is a woman aged 25 to 39 in good health and CMV-seronegative.

V usage is TRBV7-9 and J usage is TRBJ1-4, with TRBD1 as a possible D gene (5 bases). Germline CDR1 reads SEHNR; CDR2 reads FQNEAQ (reference sequence). There are 15 residues in the CDR3. Trimming stripped 5 bases from V and 0 bases from J, with 10 bases between. CDR3 nucleotide sequence: TGTGCCAGCAGCCACCGACAGTCAACTAATGAAAAACTGTTTTTT. This encodes CASSHRQSTNEKLFF. Combining the CDR3 with reference TRBV7-9 and TRBJ1-4 gives the whole variable domain DTGVSQNPRHKITKRGQNVTFRCDPISEHNRLYWYRQTLGQGPEFLTYFQNEAQLEKSRLLSDRFSAERPKGSFSTLEIQRTEQGDSAMYLCASSHRQSTNEKLFFGSGTQLSVL.

This chain links TRBV5-1 with TRBJ1-2; D is possibly TRBD1 (5 bases). This CDR3 is 14 amino acids long. CDR1 is SGHRS, CDR2 YFSETQ, per germline. V was shortened by 0 bases and J by 4 bases, with 10 bases between the two germline ends. DNA of the CDR3: TGCGCCAGCAGCTTGGAGGACATTATCTATGGCTACACCTTC. Protein: CASSLEDIIYGYTF.

The CDR3 spells CASSLQLAGGAETQYF. CDR3 sequence (DNA): TGTGCCAGCAGCTTACAGCTAGCGGGAGGTGCAGAGACCCAGTACTTC. This chain connects TRBV7-2 to TRBJ2-5; 11 nucleotides align to TRBD2. V lost 2 bases to trimming and J lost 4 bases; unmatched junction nucleotides: 6. CDR1 is SGHTA and CDR2 is FQGNSA in the germline V gene. The CDR3 covers 16 residues.

CDR3 sequence reads: CASIWQGAEAFF. The CDR3 DNA follows: TGTGCCAGCATTTGGCAGGGCGCTGAAGCTTTCTTT. The rearrangement uses TRBV2 and TRBJ1-1, with a weak D call TRBD1 (5 bases). Germline V CDR1 and CDR2: SNHLY, FYNNEI. CDR3 length: 12 residues. Trimming stripped 7 bases from V and 6 bases from J, with 12 bases between.

The chain joins TRBV28 to TRBJ1-1, with D perhaps matching TRBD1 (5 bases). The CDR3 totals 16 residues. CDR1 and CDR2 (germline): MDHEN, SYDVKM. Trimming removed 5 bases from V and 0 bases from J, with 16 bases in between. The DNA for the CDR3 is TGTGCCAGCAGTCTTAGCGGGGACTACATGAACACTGAAGCTTTCTTT. It yields the protein CASSLSGDYMNTEAFF.

The chain recombines TRBV2 with TRBJ2-6, with D possibly TRBD2 on 5 matching bases. In germline, CDR1 is SNHLY, CDR2 FYNNEI. CDR3 length: 16 amino acids. The V end was cut by 6 bases, the J end by 0 bases, with 12 bases between. The CDR3: CASRARTVSGANVLTF. The CDR3 coding sequence is TGTGCCAGCAGGGCAAGGACTGTCTCTGGGGCCAACGTCCTGACTTTC.

This clone showed up just a few times. CDR3 coding DNA: TGTGCCAGCAGGACTAGCGATACCGGGGAGCTGTTTTTT. Protein product: CASRTSDTGELFF. V and J are TRBV6-5 and TRBJ2-2; 8 positions agree with TRBD2. Per germline, CDR1 MNHEY and CDR2 SVGAGI. The CDR3 totals 13 residues. Trimming took 6 bases from V and 5 from J; bases not matched to a gene: 2.

This clone was counted a single time. This rearrangement joins TRBV7-9 to TRBJ2-2, with D tentatively TRBD1 (5 bases). Deletions cut 3 bases from V and 5 bases from J, with 13 bases between. Germline CDR1 SEHNR, CDR2 FQNEAQ (reference sequence). The CDR3 spans 15 residues. CDR3 in amino acids: CASSLGQGRTGELFF. DNA of the CDR3: TGTGCCAGCAGCTTGGGGCAGGGTAGAACCGGGGAGCTGTTTTTT.

The chain uses TRBV2 and TRBJ1-5; D gene unclear. Germline-derived CDR1 and CDR2 are SNHLY and FYNNEI. The CDR3 consists of 13 residues. V shed 7 bases and J shed 3 bases, with 10 bases lying between them. The CDR3, as DNA: TGTGCCAGCACTCGGGAGGCCAATCAGCCCCAGCATTTT. Translated, it gives CASTREANQPQHF.

The chain joins TRBV19 to TRBJ1-1, with TRBD1 matching over 10 bases. The CDR3 is made up of 13 amino acids. The V gene end was trimmed by 8 bases and the J gene end by 4 bases; junction bases not matched to a gene: 4. In germline, CDR1 is LNHDA, CDR2 SQIVND (reference sequence). This chain's CDR3 is CASRRTGGTEAFF. The CDR3 DNA reads as TGTGCCAGTCGCAGGACAGGGGGCACTGAAGCTTTCTTT.

This clone was seen a handful of times. V is TRBV9 and J is TRBJ1-1; D uncertain. The germline CDR1 and CDR2 sequences are SGDLS and YYNGEE. This CDR3 spans 13 amino acids. V lost 3 bases and J lost 4, with 10 bases in between. The DNA of the CDR3 is TGTGCCAGCAGCGCCCTGTCGAGCACTGAAGCTTTCTTT. Its translation is CASSALSSTEAFF.

The chain employs TRBV11-1 and TRBJ2-7; 10 positions agree with TRBD1. Germline lookup yields CDR1 SGHAT and CDR2 FQDESV (reference sequence). This CDR3 has 15 amino acids. The V gene end was trimmed by 5 bases and the J gene end by 3 bases; junction bases not matched to a gene: 7. CDR3 amino acids: CASSRGGTGDYEQYF. The DNA for the CDR3 is TGTGCCAGCAGCCGGGGGGGGACAGGGGACTACGAGCAGTACTTC.

This clone was recorded only once. V gene TRBV20-1 combines with J gene TRBJ1-6; TRBD1 is a possible D gene (5 bases). The CDR3 spans 11 residues. CDR1 DFQATT and CDR2 SNEGSKA come from the germline V gene (reference sequence). V shed 3 bases and J shed 14 bases, with 11 bases lying between them. The chain's CDR3 is CSARVRASLHF. The CDR3 nucleotides read TGCAGTGCTAGGGTCAGGGCCTCCCTCCACTTT.

The sample holds a few counts of this clone. At the DNA level, this CDR3 is encoded by other sequences in the same sample as well. The rearrangement links TRBV5-1 to TRBJ2-5; D might be TRBD2 (5 bases). Germline loops: CDR1 SGHRS, CDR2 YFSETQ. Between the trimmed V and J ends, which lost 0 bases and 2 bases, there was a span of 14 bases. CDR3 length: 16 amino acids. The CDR3 DNA reads TGCGCCAGCAGCTTGGGAGGCGGGCGGAATCAAGAGACCCAGTACTTC. Translating gives CASSLGGGRNQETQYF.

DNA of the CDR3: TGTGCCACCAGCCCGGAGGGTGGCGGGCATGGCTACACCTTC. Protein: CATSPEGGGHGYTF. This chain uses TRBV15 with TRBJ1-2; D not certain. This CDR3 has 14 amino acids. Trimming removed 5 bases at V and 6 bases at J, with 16 bases between. The germline gives CDR1 LNHNV, CDR2 YYDKDF (reference sequence).

The chain recombines TRBV6-1 with TRBJ2-1, with 11 bases that match TRBD2. The CDR3 loop spans 19 amino acids. Germline trimming cut 2 bases from V and 2 bases from J; bases unmatched to any gene: 11. Germline loops: CDR1 MNHNS, CDR2 SASEGT. As DNA, the CDR3 is TGTGCCAGCAGTGAATACAACCTAGCGGGAGGACTTGCCTACAATGAGCAGTTCTTC. Translated: CASSEYNLAGGLAYNEQFF.

This chain connects TRBV6-5 to TRBJ1-1; 7 bases match TRBD1. V gave up 6 bases and J gave up 3 bases; unmatched junction bases: 10. The germline CDR1 and CDR2 sequences are MNHEY and SVGAGI. This CDR3 contains 15 residues. CDR3 sequence: CASRPSKGADTEAFF. The CDR3 region has the DNA TGTGCCAGCAGGCCCTCGAAGGGGGCGGACACTGAAGCTTTCTTT.

In nucleotides, the CDR3 is TGCAGCGTTCTCGGACAAACGAACACCGGGGAGCTGTTTTTT. Translation: CSVLGQTNTGELFF. This chain connects TRBV29-1 to TRBJ2-2; possible D gene TRBD1, 5 bases. The V end was cut by 5 bases, the J end by 0 bases, with 10 bases between. The CDR3 sequence is 14 residues long. The germline V gene has CDR1 SQVTM and CDR2 ANQGSEA.

This sequence joins TRBV4-1 and TRBJ1-3; TRBD1 agrees at 8 bases. Trimming took 0 bases from V and 8 from J; bases not matched to a gene: 6. The germline V gene has CDR1 MGHRA and CDR2 YSYEKL. CDR3 length: 15 amino acids. The CDR3, as DNA: TGCGCCAGCAGCCAAGATCAGGGGGCGGGATACACCATATATTTT. Encoded protein: CASSQDQGAGYTIYF.

This chain links TRBV30 with TRBJ2-1, with 11 bases identical to TRBD2. Trimming at V came to 2 bases and at J to 7 bases, leaving 10 bases not matched to a gene. CDR1 is GTSNPN and CDR2 is SVGIG in the germline V gene (reference sequence). The CDR3 has 16 amino acids. CDR3 sequence: CAWSSSLAGGRNEQFF. CDR3 DNA: TGTGCCTGGAGTTCCAGCTTAGCGGGAGGGCGGAATGAGCAGTTCTTC. Complete variable domain (other parts from reference TRBV30 and TRBJ2-1): SQTIHQWPATLVQPVGSPLSLECTVEGTSNPNLYWYRQAAGRGLQLLFYSVGIGQISSEVPQNLSASRPQDRQFILSSKKLLLSDSGFYLCAWSSSLAGGRNEQFFGPGTRLTVL.

CDR3 DNA sequence: TGTGCCAGCAGTTGGGAGGCTGGCTACGAGCAGTACTTC. Encoded protein: CASSWEAGYEQYF. The rearrangement uses TRBV27 and TRBJ2-7; possible D gene TRBD2, 6 bases. CDR1 and CDR2 (germline): MNHEY, SMNVEV (reference sequence). The germline V and J ends were trimmed by 4 bases and 3 bases, with 10 bases remaining between them. This CDR3 has 13 amino acids.

This rearrangement joins TRBV4-3 to TRBJ1-4; D uncertain. The CDR3 extends over 13 amino acids. The germline gives CDR1 LGHNA, CDR2 YSLEER. Trimming took 0 bases from V and 7 from J, leaving 6 bases between them. CDR3 region: CASSQERGEKLFF. For the CDR3, the DNA is TGCGCCAGCAGCCAAGAAAGAGGTGAAAAACTGTTTTTT.

V and J are TRBV10-3 and TRBJ2-7, with 10 bases fitting TRBD1. Germline assignment: CDR1 ENHRY and CDR2 SYGVKD. The CDR3 is 17 residues long. V trimming: 6 bases; J trimming: 8 bases; junction bases outside the gene matches: 19. The CDR3 bases are TGTGCCATCAGCACCGGGACAGGGGTATCCCCTACGATGAAGCAGTACTTC. This codes for CAISTGTGVSPTMKQYF.

The chain combines TRBV6-1 with TRBJ1-2; TRBD1 agrees at 10 bases. Looked up from germline, CDR1 is MNHNS and CDR2 is SASEGT. Trimming cost V 4 bases and J 9 bases; bases outside gene matches: 5. This CDR3 spans 13 amino acids. The CDR3 here is CASSVGTGESYTF. The CDR3 region has the DNA TGTGCCAGCAGTGTCGGGACAGGGGAAAGCTACACCTTC.